This TCR beta chain is drawn from a study of early stage breast cancer tumors (TCRdb year 2017). At the level of the whole study: Of the approximately 16 invasive breast tumors, 12 to 13 were found to be estrogen receptor-positive, progesterone receptor-positive and HER2-negative. Of the roughly twelve ER+/PR+/HER2- tumors, eight were classified as invasive ductal carcinomas and four as invasive lobular carcinomas. On average, each sample had roughly 9.7-fold read coverage. The samples as a whole yielded under 3,500,000 detected templates, corresponding to 900,000 to 1,100,000 unique clonotypes. What the authors observed across the whole study: Bulk genomic DNA sequencing of unsorted cells missed chain pairing and functional markers such as CD4, CD8 and FOXP3. Repertoires from blood resembled normal breast more closely than tumor, and using blood as a reference for each tissue separated tumor from normal in 14 of 16 patients. Compared with adjacent normal breast tissue, tumors had 2.5 to 3-fold higher T cell density and higher clonality. Enriched TCRB sequences shared across patients were found to be mostly commonly generated sequences that were unlikely to play an important role in the tumor microenvironment. The small cohort size prevented analysis by tumor subtype.

Each sample was amplified as two independent genomic DNA replicates: roughly 0.5 ug for blood and 1.5 ug for tumor or normal breast. TCRB sequencing of genomic DNA was carried out with the ImmunoSeq Intro kit according to the manufacturer's instructions. For absolute quantification, the roughly 33-cycle multiplex PCR included proprietary primers along with spike-in control sequences. Single-end 150-bp reads were used to sequence an 87-bp fragment spanning the CDR3 plus the flanking V and J genes. Each lane of an Illumina MiSeq using version 3.0 chemistry carried seven multiplexed samples, with two replicates per sample. The study's own analysis went as follows. Raw data were processed with the vendor's proprietary pipeline, and both replicates were merged into a single result per sample. Productive rearrangements sharing the V-gene family, CDR3 amino acid sequence and J-gene segment were defined as clonotypes. Clonality was computed as 1 minus the normalized Shannon entropy (Pielou evenness) of TCRB abundances. T cell density was estimated by dividing total templates by the number of input cells inferred from the DNA input amount. Recon with default parameters was used to estimate total repertoire diversity and clonality. A clonotype counted as tumor-enriched if its abundance in tumor exceeded 0.1% and was at least 32-fold higher than its abundance in normal breast. What TCRdb holds here is the immuneACCESS table cut down to in-frame rearrangements. Part of the clones is not present; checked against another copy, under half of the missing clones reflect an unresolved V gene, and the others are unexplained. V and J calls and clone size are given by that table; D and trimming were obtained from the DNA. In all, the sample holds under 45,000 clones, and around 72% of those were seen once. In total, the top ten clones hold roughly 7.2% of the sample.

As concerns this clone: No antigen is known for it. Nothing much larger sits one base from this clone, and base qualities are not available.

The CDR3 covers 14 residues, taking in both the cysteine and the phenylalanine. Just CDR3 DNA is preserved here, 42 bases in frame from base 1. Trimmed from V: 4 bases; trimmed from J: 5 bases; junction bases lacking a gene match: 4. The germline V gene specifies SGHDT as CDR1 and YYEEEE as CDR2. The study profiled bulk TCR beta-chain repertoires in matched peripheral blood, tumor and adjacent normal breast tissue taken from some 17 patients with early-stage breast cancer. Before surgery, roughly 4.5-10 mL of whole blood was collected into EDTA tubes and then processed within 2 hours. Peripheral blood mononuclear cells were isolated by Ficoll-Paque centrifugation in SepMate-50 tubes. PBMCs were cryopreserved in aliquots of about 2 to 4.5 million cells in roughly 90% FBS with around 10% DMSO and kept in liquid nitrogen. Genomic DNA was extracted with the Qiagen AllPrep DNA/RNA Mini kit.

Source material: blood. The rearrangement combines TRBV5-6 with TRBJ1-1, with 11 bases in between that match TRBD1. This sequence was found in a person between 50 and 60 years old with breast cancer. At the DNA level, the sequence is TGTGCCAGCAGCCGCCGGGACAGGGGGACTGAAGCTTTCTTT. It translates as CASSRRDRGTEAFF.